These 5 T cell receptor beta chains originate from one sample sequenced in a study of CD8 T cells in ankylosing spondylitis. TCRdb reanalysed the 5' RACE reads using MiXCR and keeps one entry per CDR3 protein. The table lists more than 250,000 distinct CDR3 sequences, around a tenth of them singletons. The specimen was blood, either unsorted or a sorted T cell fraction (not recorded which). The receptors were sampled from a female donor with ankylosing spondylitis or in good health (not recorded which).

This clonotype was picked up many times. DNA of the CDR3: TGCAGCGTTGGGTTTCCGGGACCGAACACTGAAGCTTTCTTT. It is translated as CSVGFPGPNTEAFF. V is TRBV29-1 and J is TRBJ1-1; tentative D call: TRBD1 (5 bases). The germline V gene has CDR1 SQVTM and CDR2 ANQGSEA. V was shortened by 4 bases and J by 1 base, with 13 bases between the two germline ends. The CDR3 spans 14 residues.

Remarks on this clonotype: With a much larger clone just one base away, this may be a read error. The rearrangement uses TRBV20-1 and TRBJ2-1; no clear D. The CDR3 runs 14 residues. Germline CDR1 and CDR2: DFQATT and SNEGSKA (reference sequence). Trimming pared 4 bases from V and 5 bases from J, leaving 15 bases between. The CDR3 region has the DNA TGCAGTGCTAAAGCGAGAGGTCTGGACAATGAGCAGTTCTTC. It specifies CSAKARGLDNEQFF.

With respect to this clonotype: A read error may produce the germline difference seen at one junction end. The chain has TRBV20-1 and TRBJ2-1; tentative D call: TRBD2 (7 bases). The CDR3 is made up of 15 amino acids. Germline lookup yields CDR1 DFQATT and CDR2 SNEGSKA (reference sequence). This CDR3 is CCAGGAPSSYNEQFF. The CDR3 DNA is TGCTGTGCTGGGGGGGCTCCGAGCTCCTACAATGAGCAGTTCTTC.

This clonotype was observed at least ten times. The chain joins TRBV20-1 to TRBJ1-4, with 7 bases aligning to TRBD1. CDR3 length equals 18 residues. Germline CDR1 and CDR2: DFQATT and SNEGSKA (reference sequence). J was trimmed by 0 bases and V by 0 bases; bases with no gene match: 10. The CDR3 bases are TGCAGTGCTAGAGATCCCCGACAGGGCGGTCCAACTAATGAAAAACTGTTTTTT. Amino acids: CSARDPRQGGPTNEKLFF.

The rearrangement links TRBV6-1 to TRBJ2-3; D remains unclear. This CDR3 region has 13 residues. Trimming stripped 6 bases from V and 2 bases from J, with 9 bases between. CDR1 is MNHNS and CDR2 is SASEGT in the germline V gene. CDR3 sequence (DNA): TGTGCCAGCAGCCAGACCGCCACAGATACGCAGTATTTT. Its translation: CASSQTATDTQYF.